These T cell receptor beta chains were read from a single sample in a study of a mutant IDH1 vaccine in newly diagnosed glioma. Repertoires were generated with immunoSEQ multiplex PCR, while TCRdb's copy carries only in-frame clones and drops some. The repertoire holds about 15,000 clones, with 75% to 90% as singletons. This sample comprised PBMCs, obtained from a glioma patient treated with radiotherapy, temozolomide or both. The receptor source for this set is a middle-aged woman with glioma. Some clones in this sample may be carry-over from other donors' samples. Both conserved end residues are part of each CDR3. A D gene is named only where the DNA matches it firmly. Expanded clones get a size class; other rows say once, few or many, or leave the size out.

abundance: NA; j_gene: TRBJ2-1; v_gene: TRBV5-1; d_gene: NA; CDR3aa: CASSFGQATYNEQFF; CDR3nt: TGCGCCAGCAGCTTCGGGCAGGCGACCTACAATGAGCAGTTCTTC
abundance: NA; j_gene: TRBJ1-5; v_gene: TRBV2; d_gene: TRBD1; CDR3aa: CASRQDRGDQPQHF; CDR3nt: TGTGCCAGCAGACAGGACAGGGGTGATCAGCCCCAGCATTTT
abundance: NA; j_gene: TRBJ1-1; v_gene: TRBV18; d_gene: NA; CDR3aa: CASSPTGIDLEAFF; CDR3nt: TGTGCCAGCTCCCCGACGGGTATTGACCTTGAAGCTTTCTTT
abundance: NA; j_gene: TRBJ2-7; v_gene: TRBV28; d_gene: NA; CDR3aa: CASTPRGNYEQYF; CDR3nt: TGTGCCAGCACTCCAAGGGGAAACTACGAGCAGTACTTC
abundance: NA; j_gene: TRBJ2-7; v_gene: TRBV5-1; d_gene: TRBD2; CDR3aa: CASSWVFVRTSGSTYEQYF; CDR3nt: TGCGCCAGCAGCTGGGTCTTTGTTAGGACTAGCGGGAGCACCTACGAGCAGTACTTC
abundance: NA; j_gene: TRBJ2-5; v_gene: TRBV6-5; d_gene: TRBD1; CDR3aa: CASSYSGQVQETQYF; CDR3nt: TGTGCCAGCAGTTACTCTGGACAGGTCCAAGAGACCCAGTACTTC
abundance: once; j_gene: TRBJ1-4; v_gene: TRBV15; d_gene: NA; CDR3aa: CATSRGTEGGEKLFF; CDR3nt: TGTGCCACCAGCAGAGGGACAGAGGGGGGTGAAAAACTGTTTTTT
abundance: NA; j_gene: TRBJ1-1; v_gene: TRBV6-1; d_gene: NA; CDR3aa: CASRDGMGRVTEAFF; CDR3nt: TGTGCCAGCAGAGACGGGATGGGCAGGGTGACTGAAGCTTTCTTT
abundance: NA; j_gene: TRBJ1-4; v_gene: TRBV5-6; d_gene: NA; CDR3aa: CASSHTPATNEKLFF; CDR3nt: TGTGCCAGCAGCCATACACCCGCAACTAATGAAAAACTGTTTTTT
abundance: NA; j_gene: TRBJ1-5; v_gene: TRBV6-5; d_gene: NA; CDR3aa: CASRGGNNQPQHF; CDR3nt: TGTGCCAGTCGAGGGGGGAACAATCAGCCCCAGCATTTT
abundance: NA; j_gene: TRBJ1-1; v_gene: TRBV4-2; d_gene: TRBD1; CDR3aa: CASSQAGTGVNTEAFF; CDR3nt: TGTGCCAGCAGCCAAGCCGGGACAGGGGTGAACACTGAAGCTTTCTTT
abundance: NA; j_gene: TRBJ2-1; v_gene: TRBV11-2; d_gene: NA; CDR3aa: CASSFGMEQFF; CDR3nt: TGTGCCAGCAGCTTTGGGATGGAGCAGTTCTTC
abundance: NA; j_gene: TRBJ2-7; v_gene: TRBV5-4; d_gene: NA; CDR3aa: CASSPGEPSYEQYF; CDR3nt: TGTGCCAGCAGCCCGGGCGAACCGTCCTACGAGCAGTACTTC
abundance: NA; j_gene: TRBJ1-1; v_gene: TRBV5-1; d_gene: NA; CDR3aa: CASSLTPTANTEAFF; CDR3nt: TGCGCCAGCAGCTTAACACCGACAGCGAACACTGAAGCTTTCTTT
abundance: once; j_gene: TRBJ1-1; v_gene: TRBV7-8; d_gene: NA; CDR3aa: CASSFGGGRTEAFF; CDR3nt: TGTGCCAGCAGCTTTGGGGGGGGGCGAACTGAAGCTTTCTTT
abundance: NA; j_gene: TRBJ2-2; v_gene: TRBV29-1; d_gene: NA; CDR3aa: CSVEGNTGELFF; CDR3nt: TGCAGCGTTGAAGGGAACACCGGGGAGCTGTTTTTT
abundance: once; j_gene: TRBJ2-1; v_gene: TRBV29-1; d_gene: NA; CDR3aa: CSVSESDRYNEQFF; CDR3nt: TGCAGCGTGTCCGAGTCCGACCGGTACAATGAGCAGTTCTTC
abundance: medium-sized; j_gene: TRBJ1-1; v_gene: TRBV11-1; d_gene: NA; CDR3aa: CASSEGVRTEAFF; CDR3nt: TGTGCCAGCAGCGAGGGAGTCCGAACTGAAGCTTTCTTT
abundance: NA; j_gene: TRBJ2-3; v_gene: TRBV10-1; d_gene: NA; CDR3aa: CASSESRTKDTQYF; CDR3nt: TGCGCCAGCAGTGAGTCCAGGACTAAAGATACGCAGTATTTT
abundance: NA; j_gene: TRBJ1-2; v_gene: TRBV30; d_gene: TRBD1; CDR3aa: CAWSLTGDYYGYTF; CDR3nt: TGTGCCTGGAGTCTGACAGGGGACTACTATGGCTACACCTTC
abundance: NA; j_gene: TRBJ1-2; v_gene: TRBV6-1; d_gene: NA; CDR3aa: CASSEALFGRNYGYTF; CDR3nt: TGTGCCAGCAGTGAAGCGCTTTTTGGACGGAACTATGGCTACACCTTC
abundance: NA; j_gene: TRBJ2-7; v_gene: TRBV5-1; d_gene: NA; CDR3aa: CASSLDGTGSYEQYF; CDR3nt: TGCGCCAGCAGCTTGGACGGGACGGGATCCTACGAGCAGTACTTC
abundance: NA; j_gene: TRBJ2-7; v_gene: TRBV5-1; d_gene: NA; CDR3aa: CASSLEATYEQYF; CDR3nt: TGCGCCAGCAGCTTGGAGGCTACCTACGAGCAGTACTTC
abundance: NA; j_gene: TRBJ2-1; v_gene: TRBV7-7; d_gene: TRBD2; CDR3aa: CASSLKAGGYNEQFF; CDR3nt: TGTGCTAGCAGCTTGAAAGCGGGGGGCTACAATGAGCAGTTCTTC
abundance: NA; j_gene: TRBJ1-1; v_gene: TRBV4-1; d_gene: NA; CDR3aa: CASSQEWKGAEAFF; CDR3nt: TGCGCCAGCAGCCAAGAATGGAAGGGCGCTGAAGCTTTTTTT
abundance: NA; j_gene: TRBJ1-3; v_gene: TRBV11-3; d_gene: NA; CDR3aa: CASSSGNTIYF; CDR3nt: TGTGCCAGCAGCTCCGGAAACACCATATATTTT
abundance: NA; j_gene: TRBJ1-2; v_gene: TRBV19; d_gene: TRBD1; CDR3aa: CASSPLTGGAAYGYTF; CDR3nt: TGTGCCAGTAGTCCTCTGACAGGGGGCGCTGCCTATGGCTACACCTTC
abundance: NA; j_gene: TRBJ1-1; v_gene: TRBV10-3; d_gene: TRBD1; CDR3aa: CAISRTGNTEAFF; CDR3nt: TGTGCCATCAGTCGGACAGGGAACACTGAAGCTTTCTTT
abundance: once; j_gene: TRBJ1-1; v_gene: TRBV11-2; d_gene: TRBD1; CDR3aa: CASSSKTGYTEAFF; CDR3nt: TGTGCCAGCAGCTCCAAGACAGGGTACACTGAAGCTTTCTTT
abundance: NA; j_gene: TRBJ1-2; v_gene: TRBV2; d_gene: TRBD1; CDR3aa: CASIPPGQGARDYGYTF; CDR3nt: TGTGCCAGCATCCCTCCGGGACAGGGGGCGCGTGACTATGGCTACACCTTC
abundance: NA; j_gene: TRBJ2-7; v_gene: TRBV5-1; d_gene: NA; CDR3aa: CASSLGIALAYEQYF; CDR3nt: TGCGCCAGCAGCTTGGGAATAGCTCTGGCCTACGAGCAGTACTTC